This TCR beta chain is drawn from a study of T cells in Graves' hyperthyroidism and ophthalmopathy. Amplified TCR beta CDR3 regions derived from RNA transcripts. Primed by the HTBI set, a first-round RT-PCR was run on the TCR CDR3. TCRdb called the multiplex PCR reads again in MiXCR, with one record for every CDR3 protein. Of about 300,000 distinct CDR3 sequences in the sample, 16% are singletons; the top ten hold roughly a third. Per the germline V gene, CDR1 is LNHNV and CDR2 is YYDKDF (reference sequence). This CDR3 spans 14 amino acids. Regarding the study as a whole: Expanded thyroid clonotypes (above 0.001) were mostly also found in blood.

Worth noting for this clonotype: The antigen is undetermined. A much larger clone lies one base from this, so it may be a read error.

This rearrangement joins TRBV15 to TRBJ1-1; 7 nucleotides agree with TRBD1. Sequencing was carried out using blood. The TCR sequence derives from a man aged 30 to 45 with Graves' hyperthyroidism. CDR3 sequence reads: CTTSYDREIVEAFF. CDR3 sequence (DNA): TGTACCACCAGCTATGACAGGGAAATTGTTGAAGCTTTCTTT.